Following are 21 T cell receptor beta chains from one sample sequenced in a study of Ad26.COV2.S vaccination and SARS-CoV-2 variants. As to treatment: over 15 received Ad26.COV2.S at low or high dose, single or two shots; several received placebo; per-sample allocation not given. Samples were taken on day 63 after the first vaccine or placebo injection. TCRdb keeps only in-frame clones here, not all; method: immunoSEQ multiplex PCR. The sample holds roughly 500,000 clones; roughly 89% are singletons and the top ten take roughly 12%. The specimen was peripheral blood, collected in a trial of Ad26.COV2.S vaccine versus placebo. These receptors were taken from a person between 18 and 65 years old who received the Ad26.COV2.S COVID-19 vaccine or a placebo.

The rearrangement uses TRBV7-2 and TRBJ2-3; 8 nucleotides line up with TRBD1. Per the germline V gene, CDR1 is SGHTA and CDR2 is FQGNSA. CDR3 length equals 16 residues. V shed 4 bases and J 2 bases; nucleotides not matched to a gene: 8. The CDR3 protein is CASSSHQGAPTDTQYF. Here the CDR3 DNA reads TGTGCCAGCAGCTCCCACCAGGGGGCGCCCACAGATACGCAGTATTTT.

This clone was seen a single time. The J gene is TRBJ2-7, the V gene TRBV12-3 or TRBV12-4; D possibly corresponds to TRBD2 (5 bases). Trimming stripped 4 bases from V and 7 bases from J, with 14 bases between. CDR3 length equals 13 residues. This CDR3 reads CASSYSARGEQYF. DNA of the CDR3: TGTGCCAGCAGTTATTCCGCCCGGGGAGAGCAGTACTTC.

The rearrangement uses TRBV15 and TRBJ1-6; D is possibly TRBD1 (5 bases). This CDR3 has 16 amino acids. The germline V gene has CDR1 LNHNV and CDR2 YYDKDF (reference sequence). V lost 0 bases and J lost 2, with 8 bases in between. CDR3 in amino acids: CATSRDRDPYNSPLHF. The CDR3 DNA reads as TGTGCCACCAGCAGAGATCGGGACCCCTATAATTCACCCCTCCACTTT.

This clone came up a few times. The chain carries TRBV7-2 and TRBJ2-7, with 14 bases identical to TRBD2. The CDR3 runs to 18 residues. CDR1 and CDR2 (germline): SGHTA, FQGNSA. V lost 5 bases and J lost 0; bases outside the gene matches: 9. As DNA, the CDR3 is TGTGCCAGCAGCCTACAGGGACTAGCGGGAGTTTCCTCCTACGAGCAGTACTTC. It specifies CASSLQGLAGVSSYEQYF.

This clone appeared a few times. This chain links TRBV10-1 with TRBJ2-1; 8 bases align to TRBD1. The length of the CDR3 is 16 residues. V shed 2 bases and J 8 bases; nucleotides not matched to a gene: 11. Germline-derived CDR1 and CDR2 are WNHNN and SYGVQD (reference sequence). The CDR3, as DNA: TGCGCCAGCAGTGAGACCCCGGACAGGGCGGTGGATGAGCAGTTCTTC. This sequence encodes CASSETPDRAVDEQFF.

This chain uses TRBV5-1 with TRBJ2-7; 10 nucleotides match TRBD1. This CDR3 contains 14 residues. Germline lookup yields CDR1 SGHRS and CDR2 YFSETQ. V shed 5 bases and J 4 bases; nucleotides not matched to a gene: 6. The CDR3 region is CASRLTGGGYEQYF. CDR3 DNA: TGCGCCAGCAGACTGACAGGGGGCGGGTACGAGCAGTACTTC.

The chain carries TRBV6-6 and TRBJ2-1, with 7 bases matching TRBD2. Germline V gene data show CDR1 as MNHNY and CDR2 as SVGAGI (reference sequence). The CDR3 is 14 amino acids. V lost 11 bases and J lost 1; bases outside the gene matches: 8. The CDR3 DNA sequence: TGTGCCGGCGGGAGCGTCGGGTCCTACAATGAGCAGTTCTTC. This encodes CAGGSVGSYNEQFF.

The gene calls are TRBV27 and TRBJ1-2, with D perhaps matching TRBD1 (6 bases). Trimming stripped 6 bases from V and 0 bases from J, with 14 bases between. Germline V gene lookup returns CDR1 MNHEY and CDR2 SMNVEV (reference sequence). The CDR3 runs to 15 residues. Here the CDR3 DNA reads TGTGCCAGCAGGTCTGCGACAGGATCTAACTATGGCTACACCTTC. It yields the protein CASRSATGSNYGYTF.

The J gene is TRBJ1-2, the V gene TRBV15; D not certain. Between the trimmed V and J ends, which lost 0 bases and 2 bases, there was a span of 13 bases. This CDR3 comprises 16 residues. Germline CDR1 reads LNHNV; CDR2 reads YYDKDF (reference sequence). The DNA of the CDR3 is TGTGCCACCAGCAGAGATCGGGCCAGATCAAACTATGGCTACACCTTC. Translating it yields CATSRDRARSNYGYTF.

This clone has a single count. The genes are TRBV14 and TRBJ2-1; 10 nucleotides agree with TRBD2. J was trimmed by 2 bases and V by 4 bases; bases with no gene match: 5. The CDR3 runs to 16 residues. Germline CDR1 is SGHDN and CDR2 is FVKESK. The CDR3 sequence is CASSPDSGRAYNEQFF. CDR3 in DNA: TGTGCCAGCAGCCCTGACAGCGGGAGGGCCTACAATGAGCAGTTCTTC.

The chain employs TRBV6-5 and TRBJ2-7; 10 bases map to TRBD2. CDR1 is MNHEY and CDR2 is SVGAGI in the germline V gene. This CDR3 has 15 residues. V gave up 7 bases and J gave up 1 base; unmatched junction bases: 7. CDR3: CASTEPTSGSYEQYF. CDR3 nucleotides: TGTGCCAGCACCGAACCGACTAGCGGGTCCTACGAGCAGTACTTC.

V and J are TRBV28 and TRBJ2-7; D uncertain. The germline CDR1 and CDR2 sequences are MDHEN and SYDVKM. Trimming stripped 6 bases from V and 6 bases from J, with 12 bases between. The CDR3 runs to 12 residues. This chain's CDR3 is CASRSRVTEQYF. DNA for the CDR3: TGTGCCAGCAGATCACGGGTTACCGAGCAGTACTTC.

This clone occurred once. The rearrangement links TRBV4-1 to TRBJ2-5; 8 positions match TRBD1. Germline CDR1 MGHRA, CDR2 YSYEKL. The CDR3 sequence is 16 residues long. After removal of 3 bases from V and 9 bases from J, the junction contained 15 bases not matched to a gene. Written as DNA, the CDR3 is TGCGCCAGCAGCCATGGATCGGGACAGGTACTTGAGGCCCAGTACTTC. It encodes CASSHGSGQVLEAQYF.

The rearrangement joins TRBV19 to TRBJ2-2; TRBD2 agrees at 11 bases. Germline V CDR1 and CDR2: LNHDA, SQIVND (reference sequence). This CDR3 is built from 17 residues. The trim removed 5 bases at V and 4 bases at J, leaving 9 bases unmatched. The CDR3 spells CASSPLAGDGGTGELFF. In DNA, the CDR3 is TGTGCCAGTAGTCCACTAGCGGGAGACGGCGGCACCGGGGAGCTGTTTTTT.

The genes are TRBV7-9 and TRBJ2-7; 12 bases are shared with TRBD2. This CDR3 is built from 16 residues. Per the germline V gene, CDR1 is SEHNR and CDR2 is FQNEAQ (reference sequence). After removal of 5 bases from V and 2 bases from J, the junction contained 7 bases not matched to a gene. The CDR3 DNA reads TGTGCCAGCAGCACCGGGACTAGCGGGCTGCCCTACGAGCAGTACTTC. Its translation: CASSTGTSGLPYEQYF. Drawing the rest from reference TRBV7-9 and TRBJ2-7, the complete variable domain is DTGVSQNPRHKITKRGQNVTFRCDPISEHNRLYWYRQTLGQGPEFLTYFQNEAQLEKSRLLSDRFSAERPKGSFSTLEIQRTEQGDSAMYLCASSTGTSGLPYEQYFGPGTRLTVT.

V usage is TRBV6-2 or TRBV6-3 and J usage is TRBJ2-1; D perhaps matches TRBD2 (5 bases). Germline loops: CDR1 MNHEY, CDR2 SVGEGT. The CDR3 is made up of 15 amino acids. V was clipped by 5 bases and J by 6 bases, with 17 bases between them. CDR3 nucleotides: TGTGCCAGCAGTGCCCTGGGAGCGAATAGCAATGAGCAGTTCTTC. Protein product: CASSALGANSNEQFF.

The chain is built from TRBV4-2 and TRBJ1-1, with 7 bases matching TRBD1. Germline CDR1 reads LGHNA; CDR2 reads YNFKEQ. The ends lost 0 bases at V and 6 bases at J; junction bases unmatched: 4. This CDR3 contains 14 residues. The CDR3 loop is CASSQEDRAPEAFF. The CDR3, as DNA: TGTGCCAGCAGCCAAGAAGACAGGGCCCCTGAAGCTTTCTTT.

The rearrangement joins TRBV6-2 or TRBV6-3 to TRBJ2-1, with D maybe TRBD2 (5 bases). This CDR3 spans 17 amino acids. The V end was cut by 2 bases, the J end by 8 bases, with 22 bases between. Germline V lookup: CDR1 MNHEY, CDR2 SVGEGT. The CDR3, as DNA: TGTGCCAGCAGTTACCCCCGCTCACTAGTGACTGGTCATGAGCAGTTCTTC. Protein product: CASSYPRSLVTGHEQFF.

The CDR3 DNA is TGCGCCAGCAGCCAAGGGACAGGGGCTAGGAATGAGCAGTTCTTC. Amino acid sequence: CASSQGTGARNEQFF. The V gene is TRBV4-3, the J gene TRBJ2-1, with TRBD1 matching over 9 bases. Germline CDR1 is LGHNA and CDR2 is YSLEER. V lost 1 base to trimming and J lost 7 bases; unmatched junction nucleotides: 5. The length of the CDR3 is 15 residues.

The V gene is TRBV24-1, the J gene TRBJ2-7, with 12 bases fitting TRBD1. CDR1 and CDR2 (germline): KGHDR, SFDVKD. This CDR3 region has 15 residues. Unmatched junction bases numbered 5, after V lost 3 bases and J lost 6 bases. DNA of the CDR3: TGTGCCACCAGTGATACCGGGACAGGGGGCTTCGAGCAGTACTTC. This sequence encodes CATSDTGTGGFEQYF.

This chain uses TRBV28 with TRBJ1-2, with 9 nucleotides matching TRBD1. Germline loops: CDR1 MDHEN, CDR2 SYDVKM. V dropped 7 bases and J dropped 8; count of bases not matched to a gene: 11. The CDR3 length is 14 residues. CDR3 amino acids: CASIVGTGRVGYTF. CDR3 nucleotides: TGTGCCAGCATCGTCGGGACAGGGAGGGTCGGCTACACCTTC.